The next 4 T cell receptor beta chains were all read from a single sample in a study of T cell changes during pregnancy in multiple sclerosis (dated by TCRdb to the late 2010s). The library came from the immunoSEQ multiplex PCR assay. TCRdb limited this immuneACCESS table to in-frame rearrangements with V and J called. A share of clones is missing; checked studies link under half to unresolved V genes, and the rest is unexplained. The table for this sample lists approximately 48,000 clones; 85% to 95% of them were counted only once. Around 5.9% of the sample rests with the top ten. Material: CD8+ T cells from peripheral blood mononuclear cells, obtained before pregnancy. These receptors were taken from a female donor with multiple sclerosis, enrolled in a pregnancy study.

The J gene is TRBJ2-1, the V gene TRBV19, with 7 bases matching TRBD2. Germline V gives CDR1 LNHDA, CDR2 SQIVND (reference sequence). CDR3 size: 14 residues. Trimming cost V 1 base and J 7 bases; bases outside gene matches: 4. The CDR3 sequence is CASSIVGGSNEQFF. In nucleotides, the CDR3 is TGTGCCAGTAGTATAGTTGGCGGGAGTAATGAGCAGTTCTTC.

The rearrangement uses TRBV29-1 and TRBJ2-7; 8 bases are a match to TRBD2. J gave up 5 bases and V 6 bases, and 9 bases lay outside the gene matches. This CDR3 is built from 13 residues. Germline loops: CDR1 SQVTM, CDR2 ANQGSEA. Written as DNA, the CDR3 is TGCAGCGTGGCGGGACTAGTGGGCAACGAGCAGTACTTC. The encoded protein is CSVAGLVGNEQYF.

The chain has TRBV19 and TRBJ1-2; possible D gene TRBD1, 5 bases. V shed 3 bases and J shed 6 bases, with 11 bases lying between them. Germline CDR1 LNHDA, CDR2 SQIVND (reference sequence). This CDR3 has 13 residues. CDR3 region: CASSIGGNDGYTF. The CDR3 DNA reads TGTGCCAGTAGTATTGGGGGGAACGATGGCTACACCTTC.

V usage is TRBV6-1 and J usage is TRBJ2-3; 12 bases are shared with TRBD2. Per germline, CDR1 MNHNS and CDR2 SASEGT. This CDR3 spans 15 amino acids. With V trimmed by 10 bases and J by 4 bases, 9 bases remained unmatched. This CDR3 reads CAISSGTSGSDTQYF. As DNA, the CDR3 is TGTGCCATCTCCTCCGGGACTAGCGGGTCAGATACGCAGTATTTT.